This TCR beta chain was sequenced for a study of HIV-infected patients and healthy controls. This clonotype has a count of ten or more. Germline CDR1 reads MNHEY; CDR2 reads SMNVEV (reference sequence). The ends were cut back, 6 bases at V and 2 bases at J, with 8 bases in the middle. The CDR3 spans 13 residues. TCRdb ran MiXCR on the 5' RACE reads and lists one entry per CDR3 protein. The sample holds 15,000 to 20,000 distinct CDR3 sequences, about a sixth seen once. This sequence joins TRBV27 and TRBJ1-5; D unclear. The specimen was CD8+ T cells from blood. This TCR was recovered from a human donor in good health. The CDR3 sequence: CASRGMGNQPQHF. DNA of the CDR3: TGTGCCAGCAGAGGGATGGGCAATCAGCCCCAGCATTTT.